The 24 T cell receptor beta chains in this list originate from one sample, sequenced in a study of blood T cell repertoires in COVID-19. The table came from immunoSEQ multiplex PCR; TCRdb's copy has only in-frame clones and leaves some out. In the table there are fewer than 250,000 clones, approximately 86% of which are singletons. What was sequenced was PBMCs or T cells enriched from blood (not recorded which). Receptors originate from a woman aged 30 to 39 with acute COVID-19.

The chain recombines TRBV6-5 with TRBJ2-7; possibly TRBD2 for D (5 bases). The germline gives CDR1 MNHEY, CDR2 SVGAGI. V lost 0 bases and J lost 1, with 10 bases in between. CDR3 length: 15 amino acids. As DNA, the CDR3 is TGTGCCAGCAGTTACTCTACTAGGATGTCCTACGAGCAGTACTTC. This sequence encodes CASSYSTRMSYEQYF.

This chain connects TRBV5-8 to TRBJ2-3; 7 positions agree with TRBD2. The CDR3 runs to 18 residues. Trimming took 0 bases from V and 0 from J; bases not matched to a gene: 10. Germline V gene lookup returns CDR1 SGHTS and CDR2 YDEGEE. CDR3: CASSLGAWRGRSTDTQYF. CDR3 sequence (DNA): TGTGCCAGCAGCTTGGGGGCCTGGCGGGGGAGAAGCACAGATACGCAGTATTTT.

The CDR3 spells CASSLGLATDTQYF. Here the CDR3 DNA reads TGTGCCAGCAGCTTAGGATTAGCTACAGATACGCAGTATTTT. The V and J genes are TRBV7-2 and TRBJ2-3, with D hard to call. The CDR3 runs 14 residues. V lost 1 base to trimming and J lost 3 bases, with 8 bases between them. Germline CDR1 reads SGHTA; CDR2 reads FQGNSA. Combining the CDR3 with reference TRBV7-2 and TRBJ2-3 gives the whole variable domain GAGVSQSPSNKVTEKGKDVELRCDPISGHTALYWYRQSLGQGLEFLIYFQGNSAPDKSGLPSDRFSAERTGGSVSTLTIQRTQQEDSAVYLCASSLGLATDTQYFGPGTRLTVL.

In its sample, this clone was seen once. The V and J genes are TRBV6-5 and TRBJ2-2, with TRBD1 as a possible D gene (5 bases). Germline CDR1 reads MNHEY; CDR2 reads SVGAGI. V dropped 6 bases and J dropped 5 bases, with 10 bases sitting between them. The CDR3 runs to 13 residues. This CDR3 reads CASRGPATGELFF. CDR3 bases: TGTGCCAGCAGGGGGCCCGCAACCGGGGAGCTGTTTTTT.

This rearrangement joins TRBV29-1 to TRBJ1-1; no clear D gene. The CDR3 runs 12 residues. Germline CDR1 and CDR2: SQVTM and ANQGSEA. Trimming removed 5 bases from V and 4 bases from J, with 11 bases in between. This CDR3 is CSVISEGTEAFF. CDR3 nucleotides: TGCAGCGTTATCAGCGAGGGCACTGAAGCTTTCTTT.

The chain recombines TRBV14 with TRBJ2-3; perhaps TRBD1 as D (6 bases). Germline V gene sequence: CDR1 SGHDN, CDR2 FVKESK. Trimming shortened V by 4 bases and J by 4 bases, and 6 bases separated the two germline ends. This CDR3 has 12 amino acids. The CDR3 DNA is TGTGCCAGCAGCCCAGGGGCAGATACGCAGTATTTT. Encoded protein: CASSPGADTQYF.

The chain uses TRBV27 and TRBJ1-1; D is uncertain. The CDR3 extends over 13 amino acids. Germline assignment: CDR1 MNHEY and CDR2 SMNVEV (reference sequence). Trimming stripped 1 base from V and 1 base from J, with 4 bases between. CDR3 DNA: TGTGCCAGCAGTTTATTTCGGAACACTGAAGCTTTCTTT. As protein: CASSLFRNTEAFF.

This chain uses TRBV7-8 with TRBJ1-3; TRBD1 is a possible D gene (5 bases). Germline CDR1 reads SGHVS; CDR2 reads FQNEAQ. Trimming pared 4 bases from V and 0 bases from J, leaving 10 bases between. This CDR3 spans 15 amino acids. CDR3: CASSYRTSSGNTIYF. DNA of the CDR3: TGTGCCAGCAGCTATAGGACAAGCTCTGGAAACACCATATATTTT.

The V and J genes are TRBV15 and TRBJ2-7; D not certain. This CDR3 contains 14 residues. The germline V gene encodes CDR1 LNHNV and CDR2 YYDKDF (reference sequence). V was clipped by 0 bases and J by 3 bases, with 9 bases between them. CDR3 protein: CATSRDNLVYEQYF. The CDR3, as DNA: TGTGCCACCAGCAGAGATAATCTAGTCTACGAGCAGTACTTC.

This clone was detected only once. The genes are TRBV5-1 and TRBJ2-1; TRBD2 agrees at 16 bases. V trimming: 4 bases; J trimming: 4 bases; junction bases outside the gene matches: 5. There are 17 residues in the CDR3. Germline V gene sequence: CDR1 SGHRS, CDR2 YFSETQ. The CDR3 protein is CASSPGTSGGVYNEQFF. The CDR3 DNA reads TGCGCCAGCAGCCCAGGGACTAGCGGGGGGGTTTACAATGAGCAGTTCTTC. The whole variable domain, filled in from reference TRBV5-1 and TRBJ2-1, reads KAGVTQTPRYLIKTRGQQVTLSCSPISGHRSVSWYQQTPGQGLQFLFEYFSETQRNKGNFPGRFSGRQFSNSRSEMNVSTLELGDSALYLCASSPGTSGGVYNEQFFGPGTRLTVL.

The V gene is TRBV6-5, the J gene TRBJ2-1, with 7 positions matching TRBD2. The CDR3 totals 12 residues. From germline, CDR1 is MNHEY and CDR2 SVGAGI. V was pared by 5 bases and J by 9 bases, with 4 bases of the junction left unmatched. DNA of the CDR3: TGTGCCAGCAGTACCGGGACTATTGAGCAGTTCTTC. Translation gives CASSTGTIEQFF.

The chain joins TRBV10-2 to TRBJ1-2; possible D gene TRBD1, 6 bases. V was pared by 2 bases and J by 8 bases, with 12 bases between. The CDR3 spans 13 residues. The germline V gene encodes CDR1 WSHSY and CDR2 SAAADI. This CDR3 is CASSEAGAEGYTF. As DNA, the CDR3 is TGCGCCAGCAGTGAGGCAGGGGCGGAAGGCTACACCTTC.

This clone occurred a few times. This chain links TRBV6-5 with TRBJ1-5; D remains unclear. Germline V gives CDR1 MNHEY, CDR2 SVGAGI. Between the trimmed V and J ends, which lost 7 bases and 0 bases, there was a span of 13 bases. The CDR3 loop spans 15 amino acids. The CDR3 DNA is TGTGCCAGCACGATCACAGTTTATAGCAATCAGCCCCAGCATTTT. It codes for CASTITVYSNQPQHF.

This rearrangement joins TRBV18 to TRBJ2-7, with 7 bases aligning to TRBD1. Germline V lookup: CDR1 KGHSH, CDR2 LQKENI. This CDR3 is 13 amino acids long. The V gene end was trimmed by 2 bases and the J gene end by 2 bases; junction bases not matched to a gene: 0. CDR3 sequence (DNA): TGTGCCAGCTCACCAAGGGGGCCCTACGAGCAGTACTTC. Protein: CASSPRGPYEQYF.

This rearrangement joins TRBV2 to TRBJ2-7, with a possible D match to TRBD1 (6 bases). CDR1 and CDR2 from the germline V gene are SNHLY and FYNNEI. V was shortened by 3 bases and J by 0 bases, with 12 bases between the two germline ends. This CDR3 region has 15 residues. This CDR3 reads CASSDLTGPSYEQYF. Written as DNA, the CDR3 is TGTGCCAGCAGTGATTTAACAGGGCCCTCCTACGAGCAGTACTTC. Complete variable domain (other parts from reference TRBV2 and TRBJ2-7): EPEVTQTPSHQVTQMGQEVILRCVPISNHLYFYWYRQILGQKVEFLVSFYNNEISEKSEIFDDQFSVERPDGSNFTLKIRSTKLEDSAMYFCASSDLTGPSYEQYFGPGTRLTVT.

J is TRBJ2-1 and V is TRBV24-1; the match to TRBD1 covers 7 bases. This CDR3 comprises 15 residues. V shed 4 bases and J 6 bases; nucleotides not matched to a gene: 8. Germline CDR1 reads KGHDR; CDR2 reads SFDVKD. This chain's CDR3 is CATSDQRTGLNEQFF. The CDR3, as DNA: TGTGCCACCAGTGACCAACGGACAGGCCTCAATGAGCAGTTCTTC.

The chain joins TRBV28 to TRBJ2-2; no definite D call. V dropped 2 bases and J dropped 1 base, with 5 bases sitting between them. Germline-derived CDR1 and CDR2 are MDHEN and SYDVKM. This CDR3 contains 14 residues. The CDR3 loop reads CASSLVGNTGELFF. The CDR3 DNA is TGTGCCAGCAGTTTAGTCGGGAACACCGGGGAGCTGTTTTTT.

The chain carries TRBV4-3 and TRBJ2-7, with 9 bases matching TRBD1. Germline CDR1 and CDR2: LGHNA and YSLEER. J gave up 3 bases and V 1 base, and 7 bases lay outside the gene matches. The CDR3 covers 16 residues. The CDR3 DNA reads as TGCGCCAGCAGCCAAGGAATACAGGGGGCGAACTACGAGCAGTACTTC. It translates to CASSQGIQGANYEQYF.

This chain links TRBV2 with TRBJ1-5, with D maybe TRBD1 (6 bases). V shed 6 bases and J shed 2 bases, with 14 bases lying between them. Germline CDR1 is SNHLY and CDR2 is FYNNEI. The CDR3 contains 15 residues. The CDR3 is CASREKTGGNQPQHF. CDR3 nucleotide sequence: TGTGCCAGCAGAGAGAAGACAGGAGGCAATCAGCCCCAGCATTTT.

The V call is TRBV27, the J call TRBJ2-7; weak D call: TRBD2 (5 bases). V was pared by 3 bases and J by 2 bases, with 8 bases between. Germline assignment: CDR1 MNHEY and CDR2 SMNVEV (reference sequence). This CDR3 has 13 residues. DNA for the CDR3: TGTGCCAGCAGTTTCGGGAAACCCTACGAGCAGTACTTC. Amino acids: CASSFGKPYEQYF.

The J gene is TRBJ1-4, the V gene TRBV5-1, with unresolved D. Between the trimmed V and J ends, which lost 0 bases and 2 bases, there was a span of 8 bases. This CDR3 spans 15 amino acids. Germline V lookup: CDR1 SGHRS, CDR2 YFSETQ. The CDR3 loop reads CASSLDTATNEKLFF. The CDR3 DNA is TGCGCCAGCAGCTTGGATACCGCGACTAATGAAAAACTGTTTTTT.

V gene TRBV10-3 combines with J gene TRBJ1-1, with D possibly being TRBD1 (5 bases). Germline V lookup: CDR1 ENHRY, CDR2 SYGVKD. The CDR3 runs to 14 residues. The V end lost 5 bases, the J end lost 0 bases, and 10 bases lay between the germline ends. The CDR3 reads CAISSGTLNTEAFF. Here the CDR3 DNA reads TGTGCCATCAGTTCCGGGACTTTGAACACTGAAGCTTTCTTT.

V and J are TRBV11-2 and TRBJ1-1, with TRBD1 matching over 9 bases. Germline V CDR1 and CDR2: SGHAT, FQNNGV. CDR3 length: 17 amino acids. V was clipped by 0 bases and J by 2 bases; unmatched bases: 7. This CDR3 is CASSLDAGQGTNTEAFF. CDR3 nucleotides: TGTGCCAGCAGCTTAGATGCGGGACAGGGCACAAACACTGAAGCTTTCTTT. Supplemented by reference TRBV11-2 and TRBJ1-1, the full variable domain reads EAGVAQSPRYKIIEKRQSVAFWCNPISGHATLYWYQQILGQGPKLLIQFQNNGVVDDSQLPKDRFSAERLKGVDSTLKIQPAKLEDSAVYLCASSLDAGQGTNTEAFFGQGTRLTVV.

The chain links TRBV5-6 to TRBJ1-2, with D unresolved. V was pared by 0 bases and J by 8 bases, with 17 bases between. This CDR3 has 15 amino acids. Germline V gene data show CDR1 as SGHDT and CDR2 as YYEEEE. This CDR3 is CASSLVTAGSYGYTF. In DNA form, the CDR3 reads TGTGCCAGCAGCTTGGTTACAGCTGGGTCCTACGGCTACACCTTC.